The T cell receptor (beta chain) under discussion was sequenced for a study of blood T cell repertoires in COVID-19. Study-level information: Acute and convalescent COVID-19 specimens originated in the United States, Italy and Spain. In each case, the material was cDNA or gDNA derived from T cells, B-cell-depleted T cells, or PBMCs.

This CDR3 comprises 15 residues. Trimming pared 6 bases from V and 1 base from J, leaving 15 bases between. Germline V gene lookup returns CDR1 LNHDA and CDR2 SQIVND (reference sequence). Original handling: Nucleated cell number was recorded as an estimate derived from reference gene primer amplification. The protocol was immunoSEQ multiplex PCR, while the TCRdb copy is restricted to in-frame clones and leaves out a portion. The V and J calls and clone size are taken from that table; D and trimming were inferred from the DNA. In the table there are over 150,000 clones, approximately 91% of which are singletons.

V is TRBV19 and J is TRBJ1-2; D is ambiguous. The sequence derives from a man between 18 and 35 years old with acute or convalescent COVID-19. Material for sequencing was peripheral blood. DNA of the CDR3: TGTGCCAGTAGCCCAACGCAGGTTTTTAACTATGGCTACACCTTC. This sequence encodes CASSPTQVFNYGYTF.